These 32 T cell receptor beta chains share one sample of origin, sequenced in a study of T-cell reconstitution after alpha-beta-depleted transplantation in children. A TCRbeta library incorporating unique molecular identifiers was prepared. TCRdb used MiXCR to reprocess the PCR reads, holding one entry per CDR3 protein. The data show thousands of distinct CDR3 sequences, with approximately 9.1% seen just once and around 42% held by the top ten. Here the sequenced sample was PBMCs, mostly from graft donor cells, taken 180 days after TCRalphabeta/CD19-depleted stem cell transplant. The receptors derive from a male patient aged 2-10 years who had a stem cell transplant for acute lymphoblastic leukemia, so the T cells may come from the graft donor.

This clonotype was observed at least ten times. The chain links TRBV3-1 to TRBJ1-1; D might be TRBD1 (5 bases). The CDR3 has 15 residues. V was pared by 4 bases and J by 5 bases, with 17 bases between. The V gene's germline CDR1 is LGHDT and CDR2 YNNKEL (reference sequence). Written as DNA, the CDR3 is TGTGCCAGCAGCCTAGAGGGGAGGGCGGGGACTGAAGCTTTCTTT. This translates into CASSLEGRAGTEAFF.

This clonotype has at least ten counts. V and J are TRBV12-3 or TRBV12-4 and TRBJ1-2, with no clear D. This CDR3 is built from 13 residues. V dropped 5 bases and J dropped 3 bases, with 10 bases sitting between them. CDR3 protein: CASSPPEDYGYTF. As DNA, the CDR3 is TGTGCCAGCAGTCCCCCCGAGGACTATGGCTACACCTTC.

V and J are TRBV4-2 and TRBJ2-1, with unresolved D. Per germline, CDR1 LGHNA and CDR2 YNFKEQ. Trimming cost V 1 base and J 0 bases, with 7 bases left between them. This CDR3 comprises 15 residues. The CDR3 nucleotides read TGTGCCAGCAGCCAAGTCCAGCCCTCCTACAATGAGCAGTTCTTC. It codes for CASSQVQPSYNEQFF.

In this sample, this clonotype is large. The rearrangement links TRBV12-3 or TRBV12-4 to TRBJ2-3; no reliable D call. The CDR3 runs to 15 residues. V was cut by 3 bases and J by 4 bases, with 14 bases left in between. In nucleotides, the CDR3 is TGTGCCAGCAGTTTTCCCCCCAACATCGCAGATACGCAGTATTTT. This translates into CASSFPPNIADTQYF.

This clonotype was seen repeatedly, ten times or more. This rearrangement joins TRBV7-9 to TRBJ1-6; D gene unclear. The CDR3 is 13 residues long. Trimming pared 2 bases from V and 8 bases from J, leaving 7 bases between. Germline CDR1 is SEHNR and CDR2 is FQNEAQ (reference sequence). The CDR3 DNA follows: TGTGCCAGCAGCTTAAATTGGGATTCACCCCTCCACTTT. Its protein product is CASSLNWDSPLHF.

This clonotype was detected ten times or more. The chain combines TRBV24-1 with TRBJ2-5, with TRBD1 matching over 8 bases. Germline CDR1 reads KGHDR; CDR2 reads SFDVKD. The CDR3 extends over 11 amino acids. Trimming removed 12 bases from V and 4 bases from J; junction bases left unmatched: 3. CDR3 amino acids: CAVGQGETQYF. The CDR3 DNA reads TGTGCCGTCGGACAGGGAGAGACCCAGTACTTC.

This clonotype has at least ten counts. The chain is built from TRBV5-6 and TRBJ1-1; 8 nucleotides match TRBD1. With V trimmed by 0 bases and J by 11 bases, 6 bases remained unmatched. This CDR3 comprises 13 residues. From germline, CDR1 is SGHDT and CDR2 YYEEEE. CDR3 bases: TGTGCCAGCAGCTTGGTAGGGACAGGTTTTGCTTTCTTT. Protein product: CASSLVGTGFAFF.

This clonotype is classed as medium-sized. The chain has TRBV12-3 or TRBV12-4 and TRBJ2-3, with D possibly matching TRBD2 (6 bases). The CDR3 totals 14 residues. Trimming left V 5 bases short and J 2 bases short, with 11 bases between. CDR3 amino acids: CASSPGTHTDTQYF. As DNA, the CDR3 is TGTGCCAGCAGTCCCGGGACTCACACAGATACGCAGTATTTT.

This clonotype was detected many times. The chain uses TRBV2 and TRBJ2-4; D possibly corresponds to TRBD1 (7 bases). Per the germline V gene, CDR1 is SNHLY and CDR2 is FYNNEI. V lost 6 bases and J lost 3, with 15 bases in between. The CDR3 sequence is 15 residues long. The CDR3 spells CASSPDQGGKNIQYF. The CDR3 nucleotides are TGTGCCAGCAGCCCGGACCAGGGGGGCAAAAACATTCAGTACTTC. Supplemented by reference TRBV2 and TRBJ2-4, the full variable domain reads EPEVTQTPSHQVTQMGQEVILRCVPISNHLYFYWYRQILGQKVEFLVSFYNNEISEKSEIFDDQFSVERPDGSNFTLKIRSTKLEDSAMYFCASSPDQGGKNIQYFGAGTRLSVL.

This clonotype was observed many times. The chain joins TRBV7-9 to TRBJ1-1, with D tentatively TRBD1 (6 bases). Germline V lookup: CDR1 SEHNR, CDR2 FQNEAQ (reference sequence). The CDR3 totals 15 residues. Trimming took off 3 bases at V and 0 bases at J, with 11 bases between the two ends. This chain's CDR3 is CASSFIRGLNTEAFF. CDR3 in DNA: TGTGCCAGCAGCTTCATCAGGGGCCTGAACACTGAAGCTTTCTTT.

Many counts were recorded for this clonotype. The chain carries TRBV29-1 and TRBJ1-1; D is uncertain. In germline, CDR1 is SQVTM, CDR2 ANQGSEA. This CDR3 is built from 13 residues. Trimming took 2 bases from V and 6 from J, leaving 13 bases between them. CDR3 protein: CSVELARNAEAFF. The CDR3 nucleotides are TGCAGCGTTGAACTGGCCCGAAACGCTGAAGCTTTCTTT.

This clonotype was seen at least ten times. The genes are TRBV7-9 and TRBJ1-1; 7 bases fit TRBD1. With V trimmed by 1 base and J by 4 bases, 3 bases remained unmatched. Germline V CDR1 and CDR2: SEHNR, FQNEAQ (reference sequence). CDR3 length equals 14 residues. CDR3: CASSLGNRGTEAFF. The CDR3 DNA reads TGTGCCAGCAGCTTAGGGAACAGGGGCACTGAAGCTTTCTTT.

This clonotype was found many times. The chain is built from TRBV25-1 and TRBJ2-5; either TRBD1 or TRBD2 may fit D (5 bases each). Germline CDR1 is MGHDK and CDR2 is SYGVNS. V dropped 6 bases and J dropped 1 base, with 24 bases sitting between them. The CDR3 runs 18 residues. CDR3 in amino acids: CASRAFGHLGPPQETQYF. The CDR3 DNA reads TGTGCCAGCAGGGCCTTCGGCCATTTGGGACCGCCCCAAGAGACCCAGTACTTC.

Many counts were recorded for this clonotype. For the CDR3, the DNA is TGCGCCAGCAGCATAGACTCGACCAGAAGTTACTACGAGCAGTACTTC. This gives the protein CASSIDSTRSYYEQYF. The J gene is TRBJ2-7, the V gene TRBV5-1; D unclear. V was shortened by 4 bases and J by 3 bases, with 20 bases between the two germline ends. The CDR3 covers 16 residues. Germline CDR1 is SGHRS and CDR2 is YFSETQ.

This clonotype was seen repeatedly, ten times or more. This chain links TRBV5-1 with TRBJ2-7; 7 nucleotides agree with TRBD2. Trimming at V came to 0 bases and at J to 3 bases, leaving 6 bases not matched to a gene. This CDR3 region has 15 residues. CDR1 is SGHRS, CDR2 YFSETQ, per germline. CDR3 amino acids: CASSLGGGGSYEQYF. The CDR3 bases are TGCGCCAGCAGCTTGGGGGGGGGAGGAAGCTACGAGCAGTACTTC. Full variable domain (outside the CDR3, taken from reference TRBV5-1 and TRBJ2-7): KAGVTQTPRYLIKTRGQQVTLSCSPISGHRSVSWYQQTPGQGLQFLFEYFSETQRNKGNFPGRFSGRQFSNSRSEMNVSTLELGDSALYLCASSLGGGGSYEQYFGPGTRLTVT.

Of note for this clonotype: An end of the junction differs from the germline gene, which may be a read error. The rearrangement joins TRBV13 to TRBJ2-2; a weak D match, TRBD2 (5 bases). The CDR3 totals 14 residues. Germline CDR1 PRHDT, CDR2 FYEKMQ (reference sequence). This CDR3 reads CASSPGVLCWELLF. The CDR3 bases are TGTGCCAGCAGCCCTGGGGTCCTCTGCTGGGAGCTGCTTTTT.

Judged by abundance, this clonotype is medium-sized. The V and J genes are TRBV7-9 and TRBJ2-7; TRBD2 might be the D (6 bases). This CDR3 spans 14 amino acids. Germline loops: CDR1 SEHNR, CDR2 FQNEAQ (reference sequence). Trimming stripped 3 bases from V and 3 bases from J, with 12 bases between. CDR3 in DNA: TGTGCCAGCAGCTTTGCGGGACTCAGCTACGAGCAGTACTTC. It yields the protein CASSFAGLSYEQYF.

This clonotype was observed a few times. CDR3 bases: TGTGCCTGGAGGCATAAAGCGAGCTGGGGGTTCGCAGATACGCAGTATTTT. This encodes CAWRHKASWGFADTQYF. The genes are TRBV30 and TRBJ2-3; D is perhaps TRBD1 or TRBD2 (5 bases each). The CDR3 has 17 residues. Trimming removed 3 bases at V and 4 bases at J, with 23 bases between. CDR1 and CDR2 (germline): GTSNPN, SVGIG (reference sequence).

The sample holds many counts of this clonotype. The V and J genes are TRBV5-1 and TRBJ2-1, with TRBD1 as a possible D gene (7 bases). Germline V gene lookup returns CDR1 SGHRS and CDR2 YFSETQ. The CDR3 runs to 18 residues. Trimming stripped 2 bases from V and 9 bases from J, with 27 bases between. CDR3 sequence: CASSLFGSRRGPLGEQFF. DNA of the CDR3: TGCGCCAGCAGCTTATTTGGTAGCCGGAGGGGGCCATTAGGTGAGCAGTTCTTC.

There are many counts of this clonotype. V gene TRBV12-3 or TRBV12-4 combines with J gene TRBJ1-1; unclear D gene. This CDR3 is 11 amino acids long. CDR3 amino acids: CSVGSNTEAFF. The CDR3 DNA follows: TGTAGTGTGGGTAGCAACACTGAAGCTTTCTTT.

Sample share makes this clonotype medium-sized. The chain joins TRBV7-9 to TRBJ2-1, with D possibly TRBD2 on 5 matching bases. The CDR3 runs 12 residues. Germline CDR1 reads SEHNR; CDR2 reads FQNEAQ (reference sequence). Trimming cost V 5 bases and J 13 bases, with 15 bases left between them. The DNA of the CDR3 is TGTGCCAGCAGCGAGTCCGGGATGCGTCAGTTCTTC. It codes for CASSESGMRQFF.

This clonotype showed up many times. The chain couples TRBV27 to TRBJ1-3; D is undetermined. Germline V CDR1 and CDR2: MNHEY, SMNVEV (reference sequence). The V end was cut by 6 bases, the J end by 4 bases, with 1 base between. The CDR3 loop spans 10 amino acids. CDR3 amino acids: CASRGNTIYF. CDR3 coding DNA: TGTGCCAGCAGAGGAAACACCATATATTTT.

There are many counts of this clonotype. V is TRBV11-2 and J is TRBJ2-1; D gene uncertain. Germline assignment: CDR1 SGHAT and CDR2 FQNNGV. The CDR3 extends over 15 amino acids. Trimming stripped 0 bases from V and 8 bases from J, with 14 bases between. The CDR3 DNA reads TGTGCCAGCAGCTTAGACTCAACAAGGATCGATGAGCAGTTCTTC. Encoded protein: CASSLDSTRIDEQFF.

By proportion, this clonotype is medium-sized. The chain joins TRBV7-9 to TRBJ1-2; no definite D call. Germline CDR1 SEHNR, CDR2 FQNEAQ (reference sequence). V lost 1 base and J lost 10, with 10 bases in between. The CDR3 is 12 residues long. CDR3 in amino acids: CASSLESVDYTF. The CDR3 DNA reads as TGTGCCAGCAGCTTAGAGTCGGTGGACTACACCTTC. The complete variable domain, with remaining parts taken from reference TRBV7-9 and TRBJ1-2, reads DTGVSQNPRHKITKRGQNVTFRCDPISEHNRLYWYRQTLGQGPEFLTYFQNEAQLEKSRLLSDRFSAERPKGSFSTLEIQRTEQGDSAMYLCASSLESVDYTFGSGTRLTVV.

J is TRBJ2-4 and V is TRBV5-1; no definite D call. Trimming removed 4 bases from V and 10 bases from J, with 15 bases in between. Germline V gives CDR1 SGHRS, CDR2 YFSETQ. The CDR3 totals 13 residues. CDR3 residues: CASSPEIHGIQYF. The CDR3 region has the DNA TGCGCCAGCAGCCCCGAAATCCATGGGATTCAGTACTTC.

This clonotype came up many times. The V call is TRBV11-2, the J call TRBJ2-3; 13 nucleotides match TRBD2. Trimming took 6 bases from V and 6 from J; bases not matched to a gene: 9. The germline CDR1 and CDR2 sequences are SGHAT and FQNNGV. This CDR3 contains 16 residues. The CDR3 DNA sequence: TGTGCCAGCAGAAAGGGACTAGCGGGACCCCAGGATACGCAGTATTTT. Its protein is CASRKGLAGPQDTQYF.

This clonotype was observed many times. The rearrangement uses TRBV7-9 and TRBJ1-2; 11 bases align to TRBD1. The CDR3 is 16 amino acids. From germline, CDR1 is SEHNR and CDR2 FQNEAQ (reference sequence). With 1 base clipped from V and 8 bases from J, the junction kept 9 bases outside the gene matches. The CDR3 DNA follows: TGTGCCAGCAGCTTAGGTCGGGACAGGGGGTCGAGGGGCTACACCTTC. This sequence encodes CASSLGRDRGSRGYTF.

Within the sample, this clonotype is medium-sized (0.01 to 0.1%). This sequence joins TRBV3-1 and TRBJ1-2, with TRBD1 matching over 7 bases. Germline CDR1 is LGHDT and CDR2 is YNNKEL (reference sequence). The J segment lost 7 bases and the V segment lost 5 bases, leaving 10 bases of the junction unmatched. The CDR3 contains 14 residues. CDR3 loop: CASSTPGTVFGYTF. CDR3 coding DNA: TGTGCCAGCAGCACACCCGGGACAGTCTTTGGCTACACCTTC. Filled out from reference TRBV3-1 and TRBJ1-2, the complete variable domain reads DTAVSQTPKYLVTQMGNDKSIKCEQNLGHDTMYWYKQDSKKFLKIMFSYNNKELIINETVPNRFSPKSPDKAHLNLHINSLELGDSAVYFCASSTPGTVFGYTFGSGTRLTVV.

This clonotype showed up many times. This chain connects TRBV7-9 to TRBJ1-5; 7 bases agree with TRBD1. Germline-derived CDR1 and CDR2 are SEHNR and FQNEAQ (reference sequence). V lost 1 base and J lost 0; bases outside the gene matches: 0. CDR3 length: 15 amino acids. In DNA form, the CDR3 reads TGTGCCAGCAGCTTAGAGGGGGCTAGCAATCAGCCCCAGCATTTT. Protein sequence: CASSLEGASNQPQHF.

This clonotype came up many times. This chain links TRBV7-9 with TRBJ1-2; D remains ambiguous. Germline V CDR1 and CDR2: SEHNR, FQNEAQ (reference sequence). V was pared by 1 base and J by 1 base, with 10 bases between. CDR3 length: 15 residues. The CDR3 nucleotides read TGTGCCAGCAGCTTAGTTATCGATAATAACTATGGCTACACCTTC. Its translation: CASSLVIDNNYGYTF.

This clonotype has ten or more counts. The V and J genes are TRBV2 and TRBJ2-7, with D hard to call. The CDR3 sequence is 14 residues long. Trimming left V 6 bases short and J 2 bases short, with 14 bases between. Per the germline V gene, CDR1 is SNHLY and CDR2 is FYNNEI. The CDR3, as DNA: TGTGCCAGCAGCCCCATCACTCCACCCTACGAGCAGTACTTC. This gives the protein CASSPITPPYEQYF.

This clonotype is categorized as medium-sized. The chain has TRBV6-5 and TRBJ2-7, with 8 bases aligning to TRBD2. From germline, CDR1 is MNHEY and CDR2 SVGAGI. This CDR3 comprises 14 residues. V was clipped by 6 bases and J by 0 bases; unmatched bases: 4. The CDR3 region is CASSPSGSSYEQYF. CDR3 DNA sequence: TGTGCCAGCAGCCCCAGCGGGAGCTCCTACGAGCAGTACTTC.